The entry below gives a single TCR beta chain sequence along with its context. What it binds is unknown. Deletions cut 5 bases from V and 4 bases from J, with 21 bases between. The CDR3 is 18 residues long. Germline V gives CDR1 LNHDA, CDR2 SQIVND (reference sequence). The time point is: pre-sensitization, week 0. As to treatment: therapeutic diphenylcyclopropenone sensitization with weekly scalp DPC. Patients had alopecia, were aged 18 to 70, and were not pregnant. Attachment of unique molecular identifiers to individual cDNA molecules was performed in the library. TCRdb reprocessed the RACE reads via MiXCR and lists one record per CDR3 protein. The data show tens of thousands of distinct CDR3 sequences, 7.5% to 8% seen once. These data originate in a study of human T cells and chemical hapten exposure. As for the study in general: Patients were given diphenylcyclopropenone on the scalp weekly across the roughly 25-week study.

Overall study results and limits: Compared with pre-sensitization or healthy control sets, expanded TCRs clustered more.

The gene calls are TRBV19 and TRBJ2-6; D is possibly TRBD1 or TRBD2 (5 bases each). The sequence was collected from a woman aged 45-59 years with alopecia areata. Some clones in this sample may be carry-over from other donors' samples. Sequenced here: whole blood, sampled in connection with sensitization to the hapten diphenylcyclopropenone (DPC). CDR3 loop: CASSAYLGPQSGANVLTF. CDR3 bases: TGTGCCAGTAGTGCCTATCTGGGACCGCAGTCCGGGGCCAACGTCCTGACTTTC.